The following is a TCR beta chain sequence with its context. No antigen is known for it. This entry belongs to a study of T cell repertoires in cytomegalovirus infection. Study-level background: Matching HLA type and CMV infection were both indicated by public TCR beta signatures.

Germline lookup yields CDR1 SNHLY and CDR2 FYNNEI. This CDR3 spans 19 amino acids. Trimming pared 0 bases from V and 2 bases from J, leaving 21 bases between. A single record per CDR3 protein comes from TCRdb applying MiXCR to the reads. Among 70,000 or so distinct CDR3 sequences, 25% to 30% were seen once, and the ten largest hold 59%. V is TRBV2 and J is TRBJ2-3; tentatively, D is TRBD2 (7 bases). Here the sequenced sample was CD8+ T cells from cultured PBMCs, taken from culture after CMV antigen stimulation. This receptor was taken from a human donor in good health (CMV status not recorded). Some clones in this sample may be carry-over from other donors' samples. The CDR3 region is CASSEARLWGGGPTDTQYF. CDR3 sequence (DNA): TGTGCCAGCAGTGAAGCGCGACTGTGGGGAGGGGGTCCCACAGATACGCAGTATTTT.